The 10 T cell receptor beta chains reported below all come from one sample, sequenced in a study of blood T cells in healthy people across ages. Through a sample-barcoded 5' primer and a J-beta primer mix, a second PCR was run for roughly 7 to 12 cycles. Via MiXCR, TCRdb re-called the 5' RACE reads, giving one row per CDR3 protein. Of 1.2 million to 1.5 million distinct CDR3 sequences in the sample, 59% were seen once. Sequenced sample: blood. The receptors shown here come from a young man in good health.

Here the CDR3 reads CSVEATYNEQFF. CDR3 bases: TGCAGCGTTGAAGCAACCTACAATGAGCAGTTCTTC. The V call is TRBV29-1, the J call TRBJ2-1; D gene ambiguous. CDR1 is SQVTM, CDR2 ANQGSEA, per germline. With 1 base removed from V and 2 bases from J, the gap between germline ends came to 3 bases. This CDR3 has 12 residues.

The genes are TRBV28 and TRBJ2-3; 10 bases fit TRBD1. CDR1 is MDHEN and CDR2 is SYDVKM in the germline V gene. Trimming at V came to 8 bases and at J to 4 bases, leaving 9 bases not matched to a gene. The CDR3 is 15 amino acids. The CDR3 protein is CASRDRGIQADTQYF. The CDR3 DNA reads as TGTGCCAGCCGGGACAGGGGAATTCAGGCAGATACGCAGTATTTT. Combining the CDR3 with reference TRBV28 and TRBJ2-3 gives the whole variable domain DVKVTQSSRYLVKRTGEKVFLECVQDMDHENMFWYRQDPGLGLRLIYFSYDVKMKEKGDIPEGYSVSREKKERFSLILESASTNQTSMYLCASRDRGIQADTQYFGPGTRLTVL.

The chain has TRBV10-3 and TRBJ2-7; a possible D gene is TRBD1 (5 bases). The ends were cut back, 6 bases at V and 3 bases at J, with 12 bases in the middle. The germline V gene has CDR1 ENHRY and CDR2 SYGVKD. The CDR3 sequence is 13 residues long. CDR3 sequence reads: CAISLAGNYEQYF. CDR3 coding DNA: TGTGCCATCAGCCTGGCAGGGAACTACGAGCAGTACTTC.

V gene TRBV29-1 combines with J gene TRBJ1-2; 11 bases match TRBD1. CDR1 SQVTM and CDR2 ANQGSEA come from the germline V gene. J gave up 7 bases and V 6 bases, and 10 bases lay outside the gene matches. The CDR3 contains 14 residues. The CDR3 region has the DNA TGCAGCGTAGAGGACAGGGGGCGTAGTGGTGGCTACACCTTC. Translated, it gives CSVEDRGRSGGYTF.

This clonotype occurred a few times. The junction departs from germline at one end; a sequencing error may be responsible. CDR3 in amino acids: CSVDRNYGYTF. CDR3 nucleotide sequence: TGCAGTGTTGACAGGAACTATGGCTACACCTTC. The J gene is TRBJ1-2, the V gene TRBV29-1; perhaps TRBD1 as D (6 bases). From germline, CDR1 is SQVTM and CDR2 ANQGSEA. CDR3 length: 11 amino acids.

The chain is built from TRBV7-9 and TRBJ1-1; TRBD1 aligns across 7 bases. Per germline, CDR1 SEHNR and CDR2 FQNEAQ (reference sequence). With V trimmed by 7 bases and J by 2 bases, 7 bases remained unmatched. The CDR3 totals 14 residues. The CDR3 protein is CASTQGDPNTEAFF. In DNA, the CDR3 is TGTGCCAGCACCCAGGGGGACCCAAACACTGAAGCTTTCTTT.

The chain carries TRBV6-4 and TRBJ1-2; D is unclear. With 1 base removed from V and 6 bases from J, the gap between germline ends came to 15 bases. The CDR3 loop spans 15 amino acids. Looked up from germline, CDR1 is MRHNA and CDR2 is SNTAGT. This CDR3 reads CASSDWGGQDHGYTF. For the CDR3, the DNA is TGTGCCAGCAGTGACTGGGGAGGGCAGGACCATGGCTACACCTTC.

A few counts support this clonotype. The chain combines TRBV12-5 with TRBJ2-5; D may correspond to TRBD1 or TRBD2 (5 bases each). The closer fit of TRBJ2-7 to the DNA end suggests the J call may be wrong. Looked up from germline, CDR1 is LGHNT and CDR2 is FRNRAP. The CDR3 spans 13 residues. For the CDR3, the DNA is TGTGCTAGTGGTCTGGGGCTAGCACGCGAGCAGTACTTC. This sequence encodes CASGLGLAREQYF.

The chain is built from TRBV4-1 and TRBJ2-1; D gene ambiguous. The CDR3 contains 12 residues. In germline, CDR1 is MGHRA, CDR2 YSYEKL. V lost 3 bases to trimming and J lost 9 bases, with 9 bases between them. CDR3: CASSHPGFEQFF. CDR3 bases: TGCGCCAGCAGCCATCCTGGGTTTGAGCAGTTCTTC.

The chain joins TRBV6-5 to TRBJ2-3; 8 bases fit TRBD2. J was trimmed by 0 bases and V by 7 bases; bases with no gene match: 3. This CDR3 is built from 14 residues. CDR1 is MNHEY, CDR2 SVGAGI, per germline. The CDR3 nucleotides are TGTGCCAGCATTGCGGGAGGTAGCACAGATACGCAGTATTTT. This translates into CASIAGGSTDTQYF.